What follows are 32 T cell receptor beta chains derived from one specimen sequenced in a study of cytomegalovirus exposure and HLA in healthy donors. A multiplex PCR was run with 60 Vbeta primers and 13 Jbeta primers. The repertoire was sequenced with immunoSEQ multiplex PCR; TCRdb's copy has only in-frame clones and lacks some. The table lists roughly 130,000 clones, approximately 80% of them singletons, with 0.85% to 1.3% in the top ten. The sequencing input was PBMCs. The receptors stem from a human donor in good health.

The chain uses TRBV28 and TRBJ2-7, with D perhaps matching TRBD1 (6 bases). There are 15 residues in the CDR3. Germline CDR1 and CDR2: MDHEN and SYDVKM. The V end was cut by 4 bases, the J end by 2 bases, with 15 bases between. The CDR3 region is CASSSPRRTAYEQYF. CDR3 nucleotides: TGTGCCAGCAGTTCCCCGAGAAGGACAGCCTACGAGCAGTACTTC.

This clone was seen more than once but under ten times. The V gene is TRBV19, the J gene TRBJ1-1; the match to TRBD1 covers 7 bases. V dropped 9 bases and J dropped 3; count of bases not matched to a gene: 4. Germline V gene sequence: CDR1 LNHDA, CDR2 SQIVND (reference sequence). The CDR3 contains 12 residues. CDR3 loop: CASGGQHTEAFF. The CDR3 DNA follows: TGTGCCAGCGGGGGACAGCACACTGAAGCTTTCTTT.

The chain combines TRBV6-1 with TRBJ2-3; D may be TRBD2 (6 bases). Trimming shortened V by 5 bases and J by 2 bases, and 11 bases separated the two germline ends. Germline CDR1 reads MNHNS; CDR2 reads SASEGT. The CDR3 totals 14 residues. The CDR3 DNA follows: TGTGCCAGCAGTCGGAGCGGGCTCACAGATACGCAGTATTTT. Residues: CASSRSGLTDTQYF.

V and J are TRBV6-6 and TRBJ2-7; 7 positions agree with TRBD2. V was pared by 1 base and J by 2 bases, with 2 bases of the junction left unmatched. The CDR3 consists of 14 residues. The germline gives CDR1 MNHNY, CDR2 SVGAGI (reference sequence). CDR3 nucleotide sequence: TGTGCCAGCAGTTACTTGGGGGGGACCTACGAGCAGTACTTC. Encoded protein: CASSYLGGTYEQYF.

The chain employs TRBV6-5 and TRBJ2-6; no firm D call. CDR1 MNHEY and CDR2 SVGAGI come from the germline V gene. Trimming shortened V by 7 bases and J by 0 bases, and 7 bases separated the two germline ends. CDR3 length equals 14 residues. CDR3 protein: CASTPVSGANVLTF. The CDR3 nucleotides read TGTGCCAGCACCCCAGTCTCTGGGGCCAACGTCCTGACTTTC.

The CDR3 loop is CASSHSDRLDEQYF. The CDR3 DNA sequence: TGTGCCAGCAGCCACTCGGACAGGCTCGACGAGCAGTACTTC. This rearrangement joins TRBV9 to TRBJ2-7, with TRBD1 matching over 7 bases. Germline V gives CDR1 SGDLS, CDR2 YYNGEE. Trimming at V came to 4 bases and at J to 5 bases, leaving 9 bases not matched to a gene. This CDR3 spans 14 amino acids. The full variable domain, rest sourced from reference TRBV9 and TRBJ2-7, is DSGVTQTPKHLITATGQRVTLRCSPRSGDLSVYWYQQSLDQGLQFLIQYYNGEERAKGNILERFSAQQFPDLHSELNLSSLELGDSALYFCASSHSDRLDEQYFGPGTRLTVT.

The gene calls are TRBV14 and TRBJ2-7; D call uncertain. Germline-derived CDR1 and CDR2 are SGHDN and FVKESK. The length of the CDR3 is 12 residues. V lost 0 bases and J lost 6, with 6 bases in between. CDR3 sequence reads: CASSQDYREQYF. The CDR3 DNA sequence: TGTGCCAGCAGCCAAGATTATCGCGAGCAGTACTTC.

The genes are TRBV6-1 and TRBJ2-3, with 11 nucleotides matching TRBD2. Trimming at V came to 0 bases and at J to 4 bases, leaving 9 bases not matched to a gene. The CDR3 is made up of 18 amino acids. Germline CDR1 and CDR2: MNHNS and SASEGT. CDR3 residues: CASSEAPSSGGPSDTQYF. CDR3 DNA sequence: TGTGCCAGCAGTGAAGCGCCCTCTAGCGGGGGGCCGTCAGATACGCAGTATTTT.

The DNA of the CDR3 is TGTGCCAGCAGTGTCGAGCCGGCGGGCAATCAGCCCCAGCATTTT. This sequence encodes CASSVEPAGNQPQHF. V and J are TRBV6-5 and TRBJ1-5; D is undetermined. The CDR3 runs 15 residues. The V end lost 5 bases, the J end lost 2 bases, and 13 bases lay between the germline ends. CDR1 is MNHEY, CDR2 SVGAGI, per germline.

V gene TRBV4-1 combines with J gene TRBJ1-4, with 9 bases fitting TRBD1. CDR3 size: 20 residues. Germline trimming cut 4 bases from V and 3 bases from J; bases unmatched to any gene: 18. Germline V lookup: CDR1 MGHRA, CDR2 YSYEKL. CDR3 in amino acids: CASSPRVGTGYSGANEKLFF. The CDR3, as DNA: TGCGCCAGCAGCCCCCGGGTAGGGACAGGGTACAGCGGGGCTAATGAAAAACTGTTTTTT.

The chain joins TRBV6-6 to TRBJ2-7; D call uncertain. Per the germline V gene, CDR1 is MNHNY and CDR2 is SVGAGI (reference sequence). V shed 1 base and J shed 5 bases, with 3 bases lying between them. This CDR3 contains 11 residues. The CDR3 sequence is CASSYFDEQYF. The CDR3 DNA is TGTGCCAGCAGTTACTTCGACGAGCAGTACTTC.

V and J are TRBV7-2 and TRBJ1-6; 7 bases agree with TRBD1. The ends lost 4 bases at V and 4 bases at J; junction bases unmatched: 7. Germline CDR1 reads SGHTA; CDR2 reads FQGNSA. There are 16 residues in the CDR3. CDR3 loop: CASSSGTDLYNSPLHF. The DNA for the CDR3 is TGTGCCAGCAGCTCAGGGACAGATCTTTATAATTCACCCCTCCACTTT.

The V and J genes are TRBV29-1 and TRBJ1-4, with D possibly matching TRBD1 (5 bases). V lost 4 bases, J lost 8 bases, and 14 bases lay in between. The CDR3 runs 13 residues. Germline V lookup: CDR1 SQVTM, CDR2 ANQGSEA. CDR3 sequence (DNA): TGCAGCGTTGGTGGGGCTGTTGGGGAAAAACTGTTTTTT. Translating gives CSVGGAVGEKLFF.

The rearrangement joins TRBV6-1 to TRBJ2-1, with 14 bases matching TRBD2. CDR3 length: 15 amino acids. V shed 6 bases, J shed 7 bases, and the junction held 5 bases outside the gene matches. Germline lookup yields CDR1 MNHNS and CDR2 SASEGT. CDR3 residues: CASSSGTSGGNEQFF. For the CDR3, the DNA is TGTGCCAGCAGCTCCGGGACTAGCGGGGGTAATGAGCAGTTCTTC.

This rearrangement joins TRBV7-9 to TRBJ1-1; 8 bases fit TRBD1. The germline CDR1 and CDR2 sequences are SEHNR and FQNEAQ (reference sequence). J lost 0 bases, V lost 7 bases, and 10 bases had no gene match. The CDR3 loop spans 16 amino acids. CDR3 sequence (DNA): TGTGCCAGCAACCGTCAGGGGGCTAGTATGAACACTGAAGCTTTCTTT. This translates into CASNRQGASMNTEAFF. The full variable domain, its missing parts supplied by reference TRBV7-9 and TRBJ1-1, is DTGVSQNPRHKITKRGQNVTFRCDPISEHNRLYWYRQTLGQGPEFLTYFQNEAQLEKSRLLSDRFSAERPKGSFSTLEIQRTEQGDSAMYLCASNRQGASMNTEAFFGQGTRLTVV.

The rearrangement uses TRBV4-1 and TRBJ1-3, with D hard to call. Germline lookup yields CDR1 MGHRA and CDR2 YSYEKL. There are 19 residues in the CDR3. V shed 5 bases and J shed 0 bases, with 23 bases lying between them. The CDR3 reads CASSIRTGVTLTSGNTIYF. CDR3 nucleotide sequence: TGCGCCAGCAGCATTAGGACGGGAGTTACCTTAACCTCTGGAAACACCATATATTTT.

The chain uses TRBV5-6 and TRBJ2-5, with TRBD2 matching 9 bases. The J call may not be correct, given that the DNA end is closer to TRBJ2-7. Germline CDR1 SGHDT, CDR2 YYEEEE. The CDR3 runs 17 residues. The CDR3 sequence: CASSLWAWGGGVHEQYF. The CDR3 DNA is TGTGCCAGCAGCTTGTGGGCCTGGGGCGGGGGGGTTCACGAGCAGTACTTC.

The rearrangement uses TRBV7-9 and TRBJ2-7; no definite D call. This CDR3 is built from 13 residues. From germline, CDR1 is SEHNR and CDR2 FQNEAQ (reference sequence). The V and J ends lost 1 base and 2 bases respectively, with 6 bases between them. CDR3 amino acids: CASSLVSAYEQYF. The CDR3 DNA reads TGTGCCAGCAGCTTAGTGTCCGCCTACGAGCAGTACTTC.

In its sample, this clone was seen a few times. The gene calls are TRBV6-5 and TRBJ2-5; 9 bases align to TRBD2. There are 15 residues in the CDR3. Trimming took 0 bases from V and 5 from J; bases not matched to a gene: 4. Germline CDR1 reads MNHEY; CDR2 reads SVGAGI. CDR3 nucleotide sequence: TGTGCCAGCAGTTACTCGCTAGCGGGGAGGGAGACCCAGTACTTC. Translation: CASSYSLAGRETQYF.

This clone was found once. The genes are TRBV6-1 and TRBJ1-5, with a possible D match to TRBD1 (5 bases). There are 15 residues in the CDR3. The germline V gene has CDR1 MNHNS and CDR2 SASEGT. Trimming pared 6 bases from V and 0 bases from J, leaving 12 bases between. CDR3 DNA sequence: TGTGCCAGCAGGGGGGGACCTTATAGCAATCAGCCCCAGCATTTT. This translates into CASRGGPYSNQPQHF.

V is TRBV18 and J is TRBJ2-7; tentatively, D is TRBD1 (6 bases). V shed 4 bases and J shed 3 bases, with 13 bases lying between them. Germline CDR1 and CDR2: KGHSH and LQKENI. This CDR3 is 14 amino acids long. CDR3 sequence (DNA): TGTGCCAGCTCACAGGCAGGACAGAGCTACGAGCAGTACTTC. Protein: CASSQAGQSYEQYF.

V and J are TRBV7-3 and TRBJ2-1; TRBD2 agrees at 13 bases. J gave up 10 bases and V 1 base, and 4 bases lay outside the gene matches. From germline, CDR1 is SGHTA and CDR2 FQGTGA. The CDR3 is 15 amino acids. CDR3 region: CASSLNGLAGDEQFF. The CDR3 DNA follows: TGTGCCAGCAGCTTAAATGGACTAGCGGGGGACGAGCAGTTCTTC.

V and J are TRBV6-6 and TRBJ2-7, with D possibly matching TRBD1 (5 bases). V lost 3 bases and J lost 5, with 14 bases in between. Looked up from germline, CDR1 is MNHNY and CDR2 is SVGAGI (reference sequence). This CDR3 spans 14 amino acids. CDR3 protein: CASSYPQGGNEQYF. DNA for the CDR3: TGTGCCAGCAGTTATCCCCAGGGTGGTAACGAGCAGTACTTC.

The CDR3 sequence is CASSLLMRQGSNEQFF. DNA for the CDR3: TGTGCCAGCAGCCTTCTTATGAGACAGGGATCGAATGAGCAGTTCTTC. The chain links TRBV5-4 to TRBJ2-1; 7 bases fit TRBD1. V lost 4 bases, J lost 7 bases, and 14 bases stayed unmatched. Germline CDR1 reads SGHNT; CDR2 reads YYREEE (reference sequence). This CDR3 has 16 amino acids. The whole variable domain, remainder taken from reference TRBV5-4 and TRBJ2-1, is ETGVTQSPTHLIKTRGQQVTLRCSSQSGHNTVSWYQQALGQGPQFIFQYYREEENGRGNFPPRFSGLQFPNYSSELNVNALELDDSALYLCASSLLMRQGSNEQFFGPGTRLTVL.

A single count supports this clone. The CDR3 coding sequence is TGTGCCAGTACCATCGACAGGGTAGGATCACCCCTCCACTTT. It specifies CASTIDRVGSPLHF. The rearrangement links TRBV19 to TRBJ1-6; TRBD1 matches at 7 bases. This CDR3 is 14 amino acids long. The junction had 10 bases not matched to a gene; V was cut back by 7 bases and J by 10 bases. Germline V lookup: CDR1 LNHDA, CDR2 SQIVND (reference sequence). Using reference TRBV19 and TRBJ1-6 for the parts outside the CDR3, the full variable domain is DGGITQSPKYLFRKEGQNVTLSCEQNLNHDAMYWYRQDPGQGLRLIYYSQIVNDFQKGDIAEGYSVSREKKESFPLTVTSAQKNPTAFYLCASTIDRVGSPLHFGNGTRLTVT.

This clone was seen once. This chain connects TRBV15 to TRBJ2-5; D unclear. This CDR3 comprises 15 residues. Deletions cut 1 base from V and 0 bases from J, with 9 bases between. Per germline, CDR1 LNHNV and CDR2 YYDKDF (reference sequence). CDR3 residues: CATSRVAVYQETQYF. CDR3 nucleotides: TGTGCCACCAGCAGAGTCGCGGTGTACCAAGAGACCCAGTACTTC.

The rearrangement links TRBV2 to TRBJ2-5; 7 nucleotides match TRBD2. The length of the CDR3 is 14 residues. Germline values: CDR1 SNHLY, CDR2 FYNNEI. V lost 6 bases, J lost 4 bases, and 8 bases stayed unmatched. CDR3 in DNA: TGTGCCAGCAGCTCCCGGGACTACCGAGAGACCCAGTACTTC. Translation gives CASSSRDYRETQYF.

This sequence joins TRBV14 and TRBJ2-2; tentatively, D is TRBD2 (6 bases). This CDR3 has 13 residues. Germline V gives CDR1 SGHDN, CDR2 FVKESK. The V end lost 6 bases, the J end lost 4 bases, and 9 bases lay between the germline ends. As DNA, the CDR3 is TGTGCCAGCAGACGAGCGGGCACCGGGGAGCTGTTTTTT. Translation gives CASRRAGTGELFF.

The CDR3 loop is CASSPNPKNEQFF. Here the CDR3 DNA reads TGCGCCAGCAGCCCAAACCCTAAAAATGAGCAGTTCTTC. This chain uses TRBV5-1 with TRBJ2-1; D unresolved. CDR1 is SGHRS and CDR2 is YFSETQ in the germline V gene. The CDR3 is 13 residues long. The V end was cut by 4 bases, the J end by 7 bases, with 12 bases between.

In this sample, this clone turned up a few times. The chain links TRBV9 to TRBJ1-6; perhaps TRBD1 as D (6 bases). The CDR3 is made up of 19 amino acids. V lost 4 bases and J 9 bases, leaving 29 bases between the germline ends. Germline CDR1 reads SGDLS; CDR2 reads YYNGEE. In DNA, the CDR3 is TGTGCCAGCAGCCCTGACGAAGTCCGGGACAACAAACCGGGTTCACCCCTCCACTTT. Its protein is CASSPDEVRDNKPGSPLHF.

The rearrangement uses TRBV27 and TRBJ2-3; TRBD2 might be the D (5 bases). V lost 5 bases and J 4 bases, leaving 13 bases between the germline ends. Germline assignment: CDR1 MNHEY and CDR2 SMNVEV (reference sequence). This CDR3 comprises 14 residues. The CDR3 DNA sequence: TGTGCCAGCAGTGCCCCAACTAGATCAGATACGCAGTATTTT. It translates to CASSAPTRSDTQYF.

The J gene is TRBJ2-7, the V gene TRBV15, with 8 nucleotides matching TRBD2. The V gene's germline CDR1 is LNHNV and CDR2 YYDKDF (reference sequence). The junction had 7 bases not matched to a gene; V was cut back by 3 bases and J by 6 bases. The CDR3 is 14 amino acids. The CDR3 DNA reads TGTGCCACCAGCAGCTTCGGACTAGCCCCCGAGCAGTACTTC. It specifies CATSSFGLAPEQYF.